The 8 T cell receptor beta chains presented below share a single source sample, sequenced in a study of post-analysis software for immune sequencing data. Overall study findings and caveats: TRBV5-6, TRBV5-1 and TRBV20-1 were among roughly 5 TRBV segments more frequent in patients than controls.

No antigen has been assigned to these receptors. TCR beta libraries were prepared from cDNA with unique molecular identifiers. TCRdb reanalysed the PCR reads using MiXCR and keeps one entry per CDR3 protein. The sample contains approximately 660,000 distinct CDR3 sequences, approximately 59% of which appear only once. Sequencing was done on a sample of blood. The receptors originated from a girl aged 2 to 9 with multiple sclerosis.

This clonotype has just a few counts. The chain combines TRBV12-3 or TRBV12-4 with TRBJ2-1; D is possibly TRBD1 or TRBD2 (5 bases each). The ends were cut back, 8 bases at V and 9 bases at J, with 17 bases in the middle. This CDR3 region has 13 residues. This chain's CDR3 is CASGSRDGGEQFF. The CDR3 DNA follows: TGTGCCAGCGGGAGCAGGGATGGGGGTGAGCAGTTCTTC.

The rearrangement joins TRBV20-1 to TRBJ2-5, with D perhaps TRBD2 (6 bases). The V gene lost 4 bases and the J gene lost 2 bases, with 14 bases spanning the gap. CDR1 is DFQATT, CDR2 SNEGSKA, per germline (reference sequence). This CDR3 contains 14 residues. CDR3 nucleotide sequence: TGCAGTGCTAACTCCCAGGGACTTCAAGAGACCCAGTACTTC. Residues: CSANSQGLQETQYF.

The rearrangement links TRBV5-1 to TRBJ1-1; maybe TRBD1 (6 bases). The CDR3 is made up of 17 amino acids. Germline-derived CDR1 and CDR2 are SGHRS and YFSETQ. Trimming left V 3 bases short and J 5 bases short, with 23 bases between. In DNA form, the CDR3 reads TGCGCCAGCAGCTCGGGGGGGGGCCTCCAAGTGACAACTGAAGCTTTCTTT. Its protein is CASSSGGGLQVTTEAFF.

The chain is built from TRBV7-3 and TRBJ1-2; D remains ambiguous. Trimming stripped 1 base from V and 8 bases from J, with 11 bases between. The CDR3 is made up of 13 amino acids. Germline values: CDR1 SGHTA, CDR2 FQGTGA. CDR3 protein: CASSLRAAQGYTF. The CDR3 region has the DNA TGTGCCAGCAGCTTAAGGGCGGCCCAGGGCTACACCTTC.

The genes are TRBV20-1 and TRBJ1-2; maybe TRBD1 (6 bases). V was pared by 4 bases and J by 6 bases, with 15 bases between. CDR1 is DFQATT, CDR2 SNEGSKA, per germline (reference sequence). The CDR3 is made up of 13 amino acids. In nucleotides, the CDR3 is TGCAGTGCTATTACGAGGGGGACGGATGGCTACACCTTC. Its protein is CSAITRGTDGYTF.

The gene calls are TRBV4-3 and TRBJ2-1, with TRBD2 matching over 7 bases. CDR3 length: 14 amino acids. V trimming: 4 bases; J trimming: 4 bases; junction bases outside the gene matches: 4. The V gene's germline CDR1 is LGHNA and CDR2 YSLEER. CDR3 sequence: CASSPQRGYNEQFF. The DNA of the CDR3 is TGCGCCAGCAGCCCGCAGCGGGGTTACAATGAGCAGTTCTTC.

This chain links TRBV11-2 with TRBJ2-1, with 9 nucleotides matching TRBD1. Germline lookup yields CDR1 SGHAT and CDR2 FQNNGV. V lost 1 base and J lost 0; bases outside the gene matches: 4. This CDR3 is built from 17 residues. The CDR3, as DNA: TGTGCCAGCAGCTTAGGTACAGGGGGCATCTCCTACAATGAGCAGTTCTTC. It encodes CASSLGTGGISYNEQFF.

The J gene is TRBJ1-2, the V gene TRBV5-1; maybe TRBD1 (6 bases). Germline V CDR1 and CDR2: SGHRS, YFSETQ. Trimming removed 7 bases from V and 3 bases from J, with 13 bases in between. The CDR3 consists of 13 residues. CDR3 sequence (DNA): TGCGCCAGCTCGGGGGCAGGAGACTATGGCTACACCTTC. As protein: CASSGAGDYGYTF.